The T cell receptor (beta chain) under discussion was sequenced for a study of blood T cell repertoires in COVID-19. Trimming took 5 bases from V and 5 from J, leaving 18 bases between them. This CDR3 spans 16 amino acids. Germline V gene lookup returns CDR1 SGHAT and CDR2 FQNNGV. Seattle participants joined during active infection and were tracked over time. In the original processing: Estimated nucleated cell counts came from reference gene primer amplification. The method was immunoSEQ multiplex PCR; TCRdb's version includes in-frame clones alone and lacks a portion of them. The DNA gave D and trimming, while V, J and clone size come from that table. The sample includes 150,000 to 200,000 clones, roughly 94% of them seen just once.

The sequence derives from a man younger than 45 with COVID-19, enrolled during active disease. Input material: peripheral blood. The chain carries TRBV11-2 and TRBJ1-4, with D perhaps matching TRBD1 (5 bases). The CDR3 spells CASSPLRGGVNEKLFF. CDR3 coding DNA: TGTGCCAGCAGCCCCCTACGGGGGGGGGTGAATGAAAAACTGTTTTTT.